This TCR beta chain was recorded in a study of blood T cell repertoires in COVID-19. Study-level information: The cDNA or gDNA used as material had been derived from T cells, B-cell-depleted T cells, or PBMCs.

This CDR3 contains 15 residues. Germline V gene sequence: CDR1 SGHVS, CDR2 FNYEAQ. V trimming: 5 bases; J trimming: 0 bases; junction bases outside the gene matches: 1. Original processing methods: Reference gene primer amplification gave nucleated cell count estimates. The table came from immunoSEQ multiplex PCR; TCRdb's copy has only in-frame clones and leaves some out. V, J and clone size are taken as reported in that table, and D and trimming were inferred from the DNA itself. The sample lists approximately 250,000 clones, about nine tenths occurring once. The chain has TRBV7-6 and TRBJ2-2; 9 nucleotides align to TRBD1. This clonotype was obtained from a middle-aged man with active or convalescent COVID-19. The sequenced sample consisted of peripheral blood. This CDR3 is CASSRQGANTGELFF. The DNA for the CDR3 is TGTGCCAGCAGCCGACAGGGGGCGAACACCGGGGAGCTGTTTTTT.